This is a list of T cell receptor beta chains from one sample in a study of breast tumors, draining lymph nodes, adjacent tissues. A single record per CDR3 protein comes from TCRdb applying MiXCR to the multiplex PCR reads. The sample has hundreds of thousands of distinct CDR3 sequences, approximately 30% seen once; the top ten hold around 1.4%. Sample: axillary lymph node tissue. These receptors came from a female donor with breast cancer. Some clones in this sample may be carry-over from other donors' samples. CDR3s include the opening cysteine and the closing phenylalanine or tryptophan. Each record gives: clone size, V gene, D gene, J gene, CDR3 DNA, CDR3 protein. D genes are given only for firm matches. Clone size is stated in some rows and not others, as once, few, many or a class when expanded.

clone size: .; V gene: TRBV7-2; D gene: .; J gene: TRBJ2-5; CDR3 DNA: TGTGCCAGCACTATAGTCCCTTTGAGGACCCAGTACTTC; CDR3 protein: CASTIVPLRTQYF
clone size: .; V gene: TRBV11-1; D gene: TRBD1; J gene: TRBJ1-4; CDR3 DNA: TGTGCCAGCAGCCGACAGGGGAATGAAAAACTGTTTTTT; CDR3 protein: CASSRQGNEKLFF
clone size: .; V gene: TRBV6-1; D gene: .; J gene: TRBJ2-3; CDR3 DNA: TGTGCCAGCAGGGGTCGACAGGCGTTCACAGATACGCAGTATTTT; CDR3 protein: CASRGRQAFTDTQYF
clone size: .; V gene: TRBV6-5; D gene: TRBD1; J gene: TRBJ1-5; CDR3 DNA: TGTGCCAGCAGCCGACAGGGTCCAGATCAGCCCCAGCATTTT; CDR3 protein: CASSRQGPDQPQHF
clone size: many; V gene: TRBV7-6; D gene: .; J gene: TRBJ2-1; CDR3 DNA: TGTGCCAGCAGCCTACGAGACGGTGGCCGTAGGAGCTCCTACAATGAGCAGTTCTTC; CDR3 protein: CASSLRDGGRRSSYNEQFF
clone size: many; V gene: TRBV19; D gene: .; J gene: TRBJ1-2; CDR3 DNA: TGTGCCATTGAGGCCGGCAGCGGCTACACCTTC; CDR3 protein: CAIEAGSGYTF
clone size: .; V gene: TRBV11-2; D gene: .; J gene: TRBJ2-5; CDR3 DNA: TGTGCCAGCAGTTGGACAGCACAAGAGACCCAGTACTTC; CDR3 protein: CASSWTAQETQYF
clone size: many; V gene: TRBV20-1; D gene: TRBD2; J gene: TRBJ2-5; CDR3 DNA: TGCAGTGCTCCGGGACTAGCGGAAGAGACCCAGTACTTC; CDR3 protein: CSAPGLAEETQYF
clone size: many; V gene: TRBV4-2; D gene: .; J gene: TRBJ2-2; CDR3 DNA: TGTGCCAGCAGCCGACTAAACGAAGCGAACACCGGGGAGCTGTTTTTT; CDR3 protein: CASSRLNEANTGELFF
clone size: many; V gene: TRBV11-2; D gene: .; J gene: TRBJ2-1; CDR3 DNA: TGTGCCAGCAGCTTAAACCCAGGGGCCGCAGGTCGTTACAATGAGCAGTTCTTC; CDR3 protein: CASSLNPGAAGRYNEQFF
clone size: many; V gene: TRBV12-3/TRBV12-4; D gene: TRBD1; J gene: TRBJ1-4; CDR3 DNA: TGTGCCAGCAGCCTGGACAGGGGAAGTGAAAAACTGTTTTTT; CDR3 protein: CASSLDRGSEKLFF
clone size: many; V gene: TRBV27; D gene: TRBD1; J gene: TRBJ1-6; CDR3 DNA: TGTGCCAGCAGTTTCAAGGGGGCGGGCGATTCACCCCTCCACTTT; CDR3 protein: CASSFKGAGDSPLHF
clone size: few; V gene: TRBV6-1; D gene: TRBD1; J gene: TRBJ1-1; CDR3 DNA: TGTGCCAGCAGTGGCAGACAGGGGGAAGGCGTGAACACTGAAGCTTTCTTT; CDR3 protein: CASSGRQGEGVNTEAFF
clone size: many; V gene: TRBV14; D gene: .; J gene: TRBJ1-2; CDR3 DNA: TGTGCCAGCAGCCAAGAAGGACGGAACCTCTATGGCTACACCTTC; CDR3 protein: CASSQEGRNLYGYTF
clone size: many; V gene: TRBV6-1; D gene: .; J gene: TRBJ2-3; CDR3 DNA: TGTGCCAGCAGTGAATCCCCTGGGGGTTTGGAGGGTACGCAGTATTTT; CDR3 protein: CASSESPGGLEGTQYF
clone size: many; V gene: TRBV14; D gene: .; J gene: TRBJ2-5; CDR3 DNA: TGTGCCAGCAGCCAAGATGGGCGGGGCATCCAAGAGACCCAGTACTTC; CDR3 protein: CASSQDGRGIQETQYF
clone size: many; V gene: TRBV30; D gene: TRBD1; J gene: TRBJ1-5; CDR3 DNA: TGTGCCTGGAGCCAGGGGGGCAATCAGCCCCAGCATTTT; CDR3 protein: CAWSQGGNQPQHF
clone size: many; V gene: TRBV19; D gene: .; J gene: TRBJ2-3; CDR3 DNA: TGTGCCAGTAGTATGGCGAGCACAGATACGCAGTATTTT; CDR3 protein: CASSMASTDTQYF
clone size: many; V gene: TRBV29-1; D gene: .; J gene: TRBJ2-4; CDR3 DNA: TGCAGCGTTGAAGATCGGAATCGGGGGACCAAAAACATTCAGTACTTC; CDR3 protein: CSVEDRNRGTKNIQYF
clone size: many; V gene: TRBV12-3/TRBV12-4; D gene: .; J gene: TRBJ2-7; CDR3 DNA: TGTGCCAGCAGTTCGAGGGACGTCACCTACGAGCAGTACTTC; CDR3 protein: CASSSRDVTYEQYF
clone size: .; V gene: TRBV19; D gene: .; J gene: TRBJ1-2; CDR3 DNA: TGTGCCAGTAGTCCCCCTCAACGTGGCTACACCTTC; CDR3 protein: CASSPPQRGYTF
clone size: .; V gene: TRBV24-1; D gene: .; J gene: TRBJ1-5; CDR3 DNA: TGTGCCACCAGTACCCCCGGGACTAGCGGAACCTACGAGCATTTT; CDR3 protein: CATSTPGTSGTYEHF
clone size: .; V gene: TRBV5-5; D gene: .; J gene: TRBJ2-3; CDR3 DNA: TGTGCCAGCAGCCCTGGCGGTTGG; CDR3 protein: CASSPGGW
clone size: few; V gene: TRBV5-6; D gene: .; J gene: TRBJ2-7; CDR3 DNA: TGTGCCAGCAGCTTGAGAGGTACCGGGACGCGGTGGGAGCAGTACTTC; CDR3 protein: CASSLRGTGTRWEQYF
clone size: many; V gene: TRBV6-5; D gene: .; J gene: TRBJ2-5; CDR3 DNA: TGTGCCAGCAGTCACTCGTCATCGCTACCCCCGGGGGAGACCCAGTACTTC; CDR3 protein: CASSHSSSLPPGETQYF
clone size: many; V gene: TRBV6-6; D gene: TRBD1; J gene: TRBJ2-7; CDR3 DNA: TGTGCCAGCACGAGAGACAGGGTAATTTACGAGCAGTACTTC; CDR3 protein: CASTRDRVIYEQYF
clone size: many; V gene: TRBV5-6; D gene: .; J gene: TRBJ2-6; CDR3 DNA: TGTGCCAGCAGCTTGCGGTTCCCGGGGGCCAACGTCCTGACTTTC; CDR3 protein: CASSLRFPGANVLTF
clone size: .; V gene: TRBV20-1; D gene: TRBD2; J gene: TRBJ2-1; CDR3 DNA: TGCAGTGCTAACCGACTAGCGGGAACCTGCAATGAGCAGTTCTTC; CDR3 protein: CSANRLAGTCNEQFF
clone size: .; V gene: TRBV20-1; D gene: TRBD1; J gene: TRBJ2-3; CDR3 DNA: TGCAGTGCCTCGGGGACAGATACGCAGTCTTTT; CDR3 protein: CSASGTDTQSF
clone size: many; V gene: TRBV12-3/TRBV12-4; D gene: TRBD2; J gene: TRBJ2-3; CDR3 DNA: TGTGCCAGCAGCCAGCAAGCGGCGGGGGTTAGCTCAGATACGCAGTATTTT; CDR3 protein: CASSQQAAGVSSDTQYF